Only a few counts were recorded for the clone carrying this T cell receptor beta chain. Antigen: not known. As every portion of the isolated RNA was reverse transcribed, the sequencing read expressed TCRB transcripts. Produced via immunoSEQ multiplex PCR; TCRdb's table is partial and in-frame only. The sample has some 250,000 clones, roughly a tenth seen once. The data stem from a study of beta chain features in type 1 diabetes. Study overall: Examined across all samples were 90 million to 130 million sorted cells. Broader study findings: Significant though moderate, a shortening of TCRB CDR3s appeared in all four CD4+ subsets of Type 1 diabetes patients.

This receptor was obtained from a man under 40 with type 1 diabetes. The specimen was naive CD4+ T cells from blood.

Written as DNA, the CDR3 is TGTGCCAGCAGCTTGGACAGCCCCTATGGCTACACCTTC. It encodes CASSLDSPYGYTF. The chain links TRBV7-9 to TRBJ1-2; the D gene is possibly TRBD1 (6 bases). Deletions cut 3 bases from V and 4 bases from J, with 9 bases between. This CDR3 region has 13 residues. Germline-derived CDR1 and CDR2 are SEHNR and FQNEAQ (reference sequence).